This T cell receptor beta chain is from a study of identical twins (dated by TCRdb to about 2016). Some background on the complete study: To test whether fetal clonotypes persist, this study deep-sequenced TCR alpha and beta repertoires from monozygotic twins, from unrelated adults of various ages, and from cord blood. To rule out contamination, replicate twin experiments were performed at different times with different library preparation protocols. The paper's findings and limits, for the study overall: Out-of-frame TCR alpha sharing in monozygotic twins was systematically underestimated by recombination models, whereas sharing between unrelated individuals was in agreement with the recombination models. Because the same donors could not be followed over many years, the conclusions depended on cross-sectional statistical analysis. Fewer insertions were carried by abundant cord blood beta clonotypes; a weaker similar trend was observed in young adult naive repertoires, while no such trend was observed in memory repertoires. Invariant T cells such as MAIT and iNKT could partly confound zero-insertion analyses, although diverse VJ usage argued against such confounding for most clonotypes. Compared with coincidental sharing between unrelated individuals, an excess of low generation-probability sequences was observed among out-of-frame TCR alpha sequences shared between twins. Excess twin sharing in beta out-of-frame sequences was weaker because fewer shared sequences lowered the signal-to-noise ratio.

This clonotype was recorded only once. Its antigen remains undetermined. Per-base quality was not reported, and no clone a single base away is much larger than it. A lone read gives weak evidence. Receptor amplification or capture employed 5' RACE. The sequencer listed for this sample is Illumina HiSeq 2000. A universal primer binding site was added through template switching, and the final cDNA carried a unique molecular identifier so that TCR cDNA molecules could be counted accurately. First-strand cDNA for TCR alpha and beta chains was synthesized from specific primers in the conserved constant-segment region. Each cDNA library was double barcoded, with a SMART-Mk sample barcode plus Illumina barcodes, to control for contamination. TruSeq adapter sequences along with Illumina sample barcodes were introduced in two successive PCR steps. TCR alpha and beta cDNA libraries were sequenced on the Illumina HiSeq platform with custom primers. In the paper's pipeline: MiGEC was used to process raw reads and extract unique molecular identifiers, and MiXCR was used to find CDR3 positions. For each individual, recombination models were inferred using an EM algorithm with the repgenHMM and IGoR tools. Shared clonotype analysis was performed with the tcR package in R, normalizing sharing by the product of cloneset sizes. To study raw recombination without the effects of thymic and clonal selection, out-of-frame nonproductive sequences were analyzed. TCRdb's own reprocessing of the public reads used fastp at Q25 and MiXCR and kept productive beta chains. Duplicate CDR3 protein sequences are folded into a single record with the most common DNA and genes. The V and J calls come from TCRdb's annotation, not from the publication. The sample table records roughly 750,000 distinct CDR3 sequences; approximately 21% of these occur just once. 4.3% of the sample is in the top ten clones.

All donors were healthy Caucasians. The twin cohort comprised three pairs of female monozygotic twins, all aged roughly 18 to 29 years. RNA for TCR libraries was isolated from peripheral blood mononuclear cells. From the cysteine through the phenylalanine, the CDR3 covers 12 amino acids. The entry retains the CDR3 DNA only, 36 bases that are in frame from base 1. The germline ends are 8 bases apart after V is trimmed by 3 bases and J by 5 bases. The sample was also linked to a second study, of T cells expressing NK-cell markers. The second paper states: Three sorted T-cell subsets (CD3+CD56+NKG2C+, CD3+CD56+NKG2C- and CD3+CD56-NKG2C+) from fewer than 10 donors had their TCR beta-chain repertoires profiled. Of the eight sequenced donors, seven were found to be HCMV-seropositive and one was found to be HCMV-seronegative. In several experiments an anti-gammadeltaTCR antibody was added to restrict sorting to alphabetaTCR-expressing T cells. In six donors, the dominant CD3+CD56+NKG2C+ clonotypes were among the top 10 CD8+ clonotypes and accounted for roughly 1.0-8% of CD8+ T cells. Those dominant clonotypes were again the most abundant among CD3+CD56-NKG2C+ cells in several donors, at roughly 25-60.1%. Whether the expanded NKG2C-expressing T cell clones were specific for HCMV antigens remained unclear. All eight donors whose samples were sequenced were randomly selected healthy volunteers, three of them men and five women. HCMV-specific IgG was detected in serum with a commercial ELISA kit to determine HCMV serostatus. For about six donors, unsorted PBMC were also used to sequence bulk peripheral blood T-cell repertoires. MIGEC was used to demultiplex reads and group reads by UMI, and MiTCR was used to assemble and quantify clonotypes. Only TCR cDNA sequences supported by at least two reads were kept to exclude erroneous sequences. Downstream repertoire analysis used the tcR package, and clonotypes were matched across fractions by CDR3 nucleotide sequence plus V segment. VDJmatch was used to annotate antigen specificity against VDJdb, with one amino acid substitution in CDR3 permitted.

The V and J genes are TRBV12-3 or TRBV12-4 and TRBJ2-7; a tentative D call is TRBD1 (6 bases match). Sequenced input: PBMCs. The receptor's source is a woman aged 18-35 years in good health. The DNA reads as follows: TGTGCCAGCAGTTTGGACAGCAACGAGCAGTACTTC. Its protein is CASSLDSNEQYF.